This TCR beta chain was obtained from a study of identifying expanded T cells in peripheral blood. Findings and caveats of the study: Two-week clone count variance significantly increased as total template count grew.

TCRdb keeps only in-frame clones here, not all; method: immunoSEQ multiplex PCR. This table has approximately 100,000 clones, roughly 89% appearing once. V was clipped by 1 base and J by 1 base, with 13 bases between them. Germline V CDR1 and CDR2: LNHDA, SQIVND (reference sequence). The CDR3 is made up of 16 amino acids. Concerning this clone: Antigen unknown.

The sample taken for sequencing was blood. The rearrangement links TRBV19 to TRBJ2-5, with D possibly matching TRBD1 (5 bases). This TCR derives from a person between 18 and 75 years old in good health. CDR3 DNA sequence: TGTGCCAGTAGTATAGGCAGGGCAGGCTCCCAAGAGACCCAGTACTTC. Translating gives CASSIGRAGSQETQYF.